Included here is one TCR beta chain sequence, with context. The antigen is not known. This sample was taken from a study of CD8 T cells in Susac syndrome. Looking at the study overall: When blood was drawn, the patients with Susac syndrome were therapy-naive, on corticosteroids, or on intravenous immunoglobulin alone. Study conclusions and caveats: That the number of individuals in its TCR sequencing and HLA analysis was relatively small was acknowledged by the study.

A quantity of about 0.5 to 1 ug RNA underwent reverse transcription using random hexamers. Amplification of TCR beta CDR3 by immunoSEQ multiplex PCR spanned 54 Vbeta and 13 Jbeta. TCRdb itself ran the immunoSEQ multiplex PCR reads through MiXCR, one entry per CDR3 protein. The repertoire holds 150,000 to 200,000 distinct CDR3 sequences, with more than 90% as singletons. The CDR3 totals 13 residues. Germline V lookup: CDR1 LGHNT, CDR2 FRNRAP. V lost 4 bases, J lost 5 bases, and 8 bases lay in between. The sequenced material came from CD4+ T cells from PBMCs. This chain joins TRBV12-5 and TRBJ2-2, with D unresolved. The origin of this receptor is a human donor with Susac syndrome. The CDR3 spells CASGWNITGELFF. CDR3 coding DNA: TGTGCTAGTGGTTGGAATATAACCGGGGAGCTGTTTTTT.